These T cell receptor beta chains were read from a single sample in a study of T cell clusters in autoimmune cytopenias. TCRdb derives one entry per CDR3 protein from the multiplex PCR reads, leaving out DNA. The table lists more than 13,000 distinct CDR3 sequences. The sample comprised peripheral blood. Receptors originate from a human donor with an autoimmune cytopenia or autoimmune hepatitis (not recorded which). CDR3s include the opening cysteine and the closing phenylalanine or tryptophan. Clone size is not always given. Where it is, it says once, few, many or a class for expanded clones.

>TRBJ2-5|TRBV29-1|medium-sized
CSARDRFPQETQYF
>TRBJ2-7|TRBV10-3|.
CASSPYYGYEQYF
>TRBJ1-2|TRBV6-5|medium-sized
CASKRDGDYGYTF
>TRBJ1-2|TRBV30|.
CAWSNLGQGASGYTF
>TRBJ1-5|TRBV12-3/TRBV12-4|.
CASRTGALSNQPQHF
>TRBJ2-5|TRBV19|.
CASSIGGTGGRETQYF
>TRBJ1-2|TRBV6-1|.
CASSEVTGLGGYTF
>TRBJ1-2|TRBV18|medium-sized
CASSSGQGNYGYTF
>TRBJ1-5|TRBV19|medium-sized
CASSYFGGNQPQHF
>TRBJ1-3|TRBV14|.
CASSQDRGNTIYF
>TRBJ2-1|TRBV6-5|.
CASSGGYNEQFF
>TRBJ1-1|TRBV30|.
CAWSVKSSGVTEAFF
>TRBJ1-4|TRBV27|.
CASSTTGTGGGDEKLFF
>TRBJ1-6|TRBV6-6|medium-sized
CASTLAGGGFGSPLHF
>TRBJ1-5|TRBV27|.
CASSLSGKSNQPQHF
>TRBJ1-4|TRBV6-5|.
CASSPDRGNEKLFF
>TRBJ1-2|TRBV12-3/TRBV12-4|.
CASSFAQTYGYTF
>TRBJ2-1|TRBV7-9|.
CASGTSGKYNEQFF
>TRBJ2-5|TRBV29-1|.
CSVEGTGVAGAQYF
>TRBJ2-1|TRBV15|medium-sized
CATSREGPHSGYNEQFF
>TRBJ2-3|TRBV27|.
CASSSPQEGLERDTQYF
>TRBJ1-2|TRBV10-3|.
CAISGTEIFYGYTF
>TRBJ1-1|TRBV6-4|.
CASSETGQGRTEAFF
>TRBJ2-1|TRBV5-4|.
CASSLGTEQFF
>TRBJ1-1|TRBV7-6|.
CASSSTLRSTEAFF
>TRBJ2-1|TRBV27|.
CASSPAGALTYNEQFF